Listed here are 32 T cell receptor beta chains from one sample, sequenced in a study of cytomegalovirus exposure and HLA in healthy donors. The primer mix had 60 Vbeta and 13 Jbeta primers. Repertoires were generated with immunoSEQ multiplex PCR, while TCRdb's copy carries only in-frame clones and drops some. Of some 150,000 clones in the sample, 70% to 80% are singletons; the top ten hold roughly 3.6%. What was sequenced was PBMCs. Receptors were obtained from a human donor in good health.

The genes are TRBV30 and TRBJ2-5; 7 bases match TRBD1. Germline CDR1 is GTSNPN and CDR2 is SVGIG (reference sequence). The length of the CDR3 is 14 residues. J gave up 2 bases and V 4 bases, and 7 bases lay outside the gene matches. As DNA, the CDR3 is TGTGCCTGGAATCGGGGCAGGGGGCAAGAGACCCAGTACTTC. Amino acids: CAWNRGRGQETQYF.

The rearrangement links TRBV6-1 to TRBJ1-3, with 9 bases fitting TRBD1. Germline V lookup: CDR1 MNHNS, CDR2 SASEGT. Trimming at V came to 10 bases and at J to 8 bases, leaving 9 bases not matched to a gene. The CDR3 has 13 amino acids. CDR3 amino acids: CATLQTGGYTIYF. In nucleotides, the CDR3 is TGTGCCACCCTTCAGACAGGGGGGTACACCATATATTTT.

In its sample, this clone was seen a few times. The V and J genes are TRBV6-5 and TRBJ2-5, with 7 bases aligning to TRBD1. Gene TRBJ2-7 matches the end of the DNA better, so the J call may be wrong. The CDR3 length is 14 residues. Looked up from germline, CDR1 is MNHEY and CDR2 is SVGAGI. This CDR3 is CASSYGQDSYEQYF. In DNA form, the CDR3 reads TGTGCCAGCAGTTACGGACAGGATAGCTACGAGCAGTACTTC.

The V call is TRBV9, the J call TRBJ1-1, with a possible D match to TRBD1 (5 bases). This CDR3 has 17 amino acids. Per germline, CDR1 SGDLS and CDR2 YYNGEE. V lost 0 bases, J lost 0 bases, and 15 bases lay in between. CDR3 sequence reads: CASSVDPVGGMNTEAFF. CDR3 DNA sequence: TGTGCCAGCAGCGTAGATCCGGTGGGGGGGATGAACACTGAAGCTTTCTTT.

This chain uses TRBV7-8 with TRBJ2-7; weak D call: TRBD1 (6 bases). The CDR3 loop spans 12 amino acids. In germline, CDR1 is SGHVS, CDR2 FQNEAQ. V lost 5 bases, J lost 5 bases, and 10 bases lay in between. The CDR3 sequence is CASSLEGDEQYF. CDR3 in DNA: TGTGCCAGCAGCCTAGAGGGGGACGAGCAGTACTTC.

This chain links TRBV19 with TRBJ1-5; D gene uncertain. The germline V and J ends were trimmed by 3 bases and 5 bases, with 11 bases remaining between them. This CDR3 contains 14 residues. Germline CDR1 is LNHDA and CDR2 is SQIVND (reference sequence). The CDR3 here is CASSILGRYQPQHF. CDR3 DNA: TGTGCCAGTAGTATCCTGGGCAGATATCAGCCCCAGCATTTT.

The J gene is TRBJ2-3, the V gene TRBV27, with D tentatively TRBD2 (6 bases). The CDR3 contains 17 residues. Trimming removed 5 bases at V and 3 bases at J, with 21 bases between. Germline-derived CDR1 and CDR2 are MNHEY and SMNVEV (reference sequence). The CDR3 nucleotides are TGTGCCAGCAGTCCGCGGGGACCTAACTTCAGGACAGATACGCAGTATTTT. Its protein is CASSPRGPNFRTDTQYF.

The V and J genes are TRBV4-3 and TRBJ2-1; 10 positions agree with TRBD2. The J segment lost 4 bases and the V segment lost 4 bases, leaving 10 bases of the junction unmatched. Germline CDR1 reads LGHNA; CDR2 reads YSLEER. This CDR3 spans 17 amino acids. The CDR3 sequence: CASSPVGQREGYNEQFF. CDR3 DNA sequence: TGCGCCAGCAGCCCGGTGGGCCAGCGGGAGGGTTACAATGAGCAGTTCTTC.

The rearrangement links TRBV7-8 to TRBJ1-1, with 8 nucleotides matching TRBD1. The CDR3 consists of 15 residues. Germline CDR1 SGHVS, CDR2 FQNEAQ. V shed 5 bases, J shed 4 bases, and the junction held 9 bases outside the gene matches. DNA for the CDR3: TGTGCCAGCAGCCTATGGGACAGGCGGTTCACTGAAGCTTTCTTT. Translation: CASSLWDRRFTEAFF.

CDR3 sequence reads: CASSYGGERNTEAFF. Here the CDR3 DNA reads TGTGCCAGCAGTTACGGCGGGGAAAGGAACACTGAAGCTTTCTTT. The chain couples TRBV6-5 to TRBJ1-1; D unresolved. CDR3 length: 15 residues. The V end was cut by 2 bases, the J end by 1 base, with 11 bases between. From germline, CDR1 is MNHEY and CDR2 SVGAGI.

The chain links TRBV28 to TRBJ1-4; 7 bases fit TRBD1. Unmatched junction bases numbered 12, after V lost 5 bases and J lost 0 bases. CDR1 is MDHEN and CDR2 is SYDVKM in the germline V gene. The CDR3 sequence is 18 residues long. In DNA form, the CDR3 reads TGTGCCAGCAGTACCACCTGGGACAGAGTTGCAACTAATGAAAAACTGTTTTTT. Translating it yields CASSTTWDRVATNEKLFF.

The chain recombines TRBV10-3 with TRBJ1-1, with 8 positions matching TRBD1. The CDR3 consists of 15 residues. Germline V CDR1 and CDR2: ENHRY, SYGVKD. Trimming took 6 bases from V and 5 from J; bases not matched to a gene: 11. This chain's CDR3 is CAISQDREVRTEAFF. The DNA of the CDR3 is TGTGCCATCAGCCAGGACAGGGAAGTTCGTACTGAAGCTTTCTTT.

This sequence joins TRBV27 and TRBJ2-7; 9 bases are shared with TRBD1. Germline CDR1 MNHEY, CDR2 SMNVEV (reference sequence). V shed 4 bases and J 4 bases; nucleotides not matched to a gene: 5. The CDR3 totals 14 residues. Written as DNA, the CDR3 is TGTGCCAGCAGTTCCTTGACAGGGGGGTACGAGCAGTACTTC. Its translation is CASSSLTGGYEQYF.

As regards this clone: An end of the junction does not agree with germline; a read error may underlie this. This chain uses TRBV7-9 with TRBJ1-1; TRBD1 matches at 8 bases. The CDR3 spans 14 residues. The germline gives CDR1 SEHNR, CDR2 FQNEAQ (reference sequence). The CDR3 region is CSSSWDRPITEAFF. Here the CDR3 DNA reads TGTTCCAGCAGCTGGGACAGGCCGATAACTGAAGCTTTCTTT.

The V call is TRBV28, the J call TRBJ2-7, with D possibly matching TRBD1 (5 bases). Looked up from germline, CDR1 is MDHEN and CDR2 is SYDVKM. The CDR3 is made up of 13 amino acids. Between the trimmed V and J ends, which lost 5 bases and 4 bases, there was a span of 12 bases. The CDR3 coding sequence is TGTGCCAGCAGTCAACCTCAGGGTTACGAGCAGTACTTC. The encoded protein is CASSQPQGYEQYF.

The gene calls are TRBV11-3 and TRBJ1-1; D possibly corresponds to TRBD1 (5 bases). CDR1 SGHNT and CDR2 YENEEA come from the germline V gene. The CDR3 has 13 residues. Trimming cost V 4 bases and J 1 base, with 7 bases left between them. For the CDR3, the DNA is TGTGCCAGCAGCTACGGACAGAACACTGAAGCTTTCTTT. It yields the protein CASSYGQNTEAFF.

The chain employs TRBV2 and TRBJ1-2; D unresolved. V lost 1 base and J lost 0, with 6 bases in between. The CDR3 loop spans 14 amino acids. From germline, CDR1 is SNHLY and CDR2 FYNNEI. CDR3 DNA: TGTGCCAGCAGTGAAGGGTTAGCTAACTATGGCTACACCTTC. Translation gives CASSEGLANYGYTF. The entire variable domain, with the rest obtained from reference TRBV2 and TRBJ1-2, is as follows: EPEVTQTPSHQVTQMGQEVILRCVPISNHLYFYWYRQILGQKVEFLVSFYNNEISEKSEIFDDQFSVERPDGSNFTLKIRSTKLEDSAMYFCASSEGLANYGYTFGSGTRLTVV.

V usage is TRBV18 and J usage is TRBJ2-3; D is possibly TRBD2 (5 bases). The germline gives CDR1 KGHSH, CDR2 LQKENI. The CDR3 length is 16 residues. V lost 6 bases and J lost 7, with 23 bases in between. The CDR3 sequence is CASSSIWRRQENTQYF. The CDR3 coding sequence is TGTGCCAGCTCGTCCATCTGGCGGAGGCAAGAGAATACGCAGTATTTT. Full variable domain (missing parts from reference TRBV18 and TRBJ2-3): NAGVMQNPRHLVRRRGQEARLRCSPMKGHSHVYWYRQLPEEGLKFMVYLQKENIIDESGMPKERFSAEFPKEGPSILRIQQVVRGDSAAYFCASSSIWRRQENTQYFGPGTRLTVL.

This clone was counted between two and nine times. One end of the junction varies from germline; a read error may be responsible. This chain uses TRBV7-9 with TRBJ1-2; D might be TRBD1 (6 bases). Germline V gives CDR1 SEHNR, CDR2 FQNEAQ (reference sequence). This CDR3 contains 12 residues. The DNA of the CDR3 is TGTGCCAGCAGTTTAGGGGGAGATGGCTACACCTTC. Its translation is CASSLGGDGYTF.

The rearrangement uses TRBV27 and TRBJ1-4; tentative D call: TRBD1 (6 bases). CDR1 is MNHEY, CDR2 SMNVEV, per germline (reference sequence). The CDR3 extends over 14 amino acids. V was shortened by 5 bases and J by 8 bases, with 15 bases between the two germline ends. Written as DNA, the CDR3 is TGTGCCAGCAGTACGACAGGCAGCTGGGAAAAACTGTTTTTT. It translates to CASSTTGSWEKLFF.

This clone was counted once. The chain recombines TRBV30 with TRBJ2-7, with 9 bases lining up with TRBD1. Germline CDR1 is GTSNPN and CDR2 is SVGIG (reference sequence). CDR3 length: 14 residues. The J segment lost 5 bases and the V segment lost 3 bases, leaving 8 bases of the junction unmatched. The CDR3 bases are TGTGCCTGGAGCCCGGGACAGGGAGTCCACGAGCAGTACTTC. Its protein product is CAWSPGQGVHEQYF.

The chain couples TRBV7-7 to TRBJ2-2; the D gene is possibly TRBD1 (5 bases). V was shortened by 8 bases and J by 5 bases, with 12 bases between the two germline ends. The germline V gene has CDR1 SSHAT and CDR2 FNYEAQ (reference sequence). This CDR3 is built from 13 residues. CDR3 protein: CASSTGWTGELFF. The CDR3 coding sequence is TGTGCCAGCTCCACAGGATGGACCGGGGAGCTGTTTTTT. The full variable domain, its missing parts supplied by reference TRBV7-7 and TRBJ2-2, is GAGVSQSPRYKVTKRGQDVTLRCDPISSHATLYWYQQALGQGPEFLTYFNYEAQPDKSGLPSDRFSAERPEGSISTLTIQRTEQRDSAMYRCASSTGWTGELFFGEGSRLTVL.

The rearrangement uses TRBV7-2 and TRBJ2-7; 11 positions agree with TRBD2. V lost 4 bases, J lost 2 bases, and 7 bases stayed unmatched. The CDR3 contains 16 residues. Germline V lookup: CDR1 SGHTA, CDR2 FQGNSA. The CDR3 bases are TGTGCCAGCAGCTCCTCCCCTAGCGGGGGGACCTACGAGCAGTACTTC. Translation: CASSSSPSGGTYEQYF.

The chain recombines TRBV5-1 with TRBJ2-1; weak D call: TRBD1 (9 bases). The V end was cut by 3 bases, the J end by 8 bases, with 33 bases between. Germline assignment: CDR1 SGHRS and CDR2 YFSETQ. This CDR3 has 20 residues. The CDR3 DNA reads as TGCGCCAGCAGCTCCCCGACAGGGGGGGACGGGGGGGCTCTTAGTCATGAGCAGTTCTTC. Encoded protein: CASSSPTGGDGGALSHEQFF.

This rearrangement joins TRBV30 to TRBJ2-5; D call uncertain. Germline V gene sequence: CDR1 GTSNPN, CDR2 SVGIG (reference sequence). CDR3 length equals 12 residues. Trimming removed 6 bases from V and 0 bases from J, with 8 bases in between. Here the CDR3 reads CACDQYQETQYF. The CDR3 region has the DNA TGTGCCTGCGATCAGTACCAAGAGACCCAGTACTTC.

This chain joins TRBV28 and TRBJ2-1; D perhaps matches TRBD2 (5 bases). This CDR3 region has 16 residues. The germline V gene encodes CDR1 MDHEN and CDR2 SYDVKM. V was trimmed by 6 bases and J by 3 bases, leaving 18 bases between them. The CDR3 here is CASSGTPSTYYNEQFF. The CDR3 DNA reads as TGTGCCAGCAGCGGAACTCCTAGCACGTACTACAATGAGCAGTTCTTC.

The V call is TRBV19, the J call TRBJ1-5, with a tentative D call TRBD1 (6 bases). Germline V gives CDR1 LNHDA, CDR2 SQIVND (reference sequence). The V end lost 5 bases, the J end lost 5 bases, and 13 bases lay between the germline ends. This CDR3 spans 14 amino acids. The CDR3 sequence: CASSPWDTYQPQHF. CDR3 in DNA: TGTGCCAGTAGTCCTTGGGACACTTATCAGCCCCAGCATTTT.

The V and J genes are TRBV2 and TRBJ2-3, with D maybe TRBD2 (6 bases). The CDR3 has 14 amino acids. The germline V gene encodes CDR1 SNHLY and CDR2 FYNNEI. Trimming took off 7 bases at V and 0 bases at J, with 11 bases between the two ends. The CDR3 reads CASMRGTSTDTQYF. In nucleotides, the CDR3 is TGTGCCAGCATGCGGGGTACTAGCACAGATACGCAGTATTTT.

In nucleotides, the CDR3 is TGTGCCAGCAGCTCCTCTGGCGGCGGCTACACCTTC. Protein sequence: CASSSSGGGYTF. The V call is TRBV28, the J call TRBJ1-2; no reliable D call. The CDR3 spans 12 residues. Trimming removed 6 bases from V and 8 bases from J, with 13 bases in between. CDR1 is MDHEN, CDR2 SYDVKM, per germline.

The chain links TRBV30 to TRBJ1-4; unclear D gene. The V end lost 2 bases, the J end lost 0 bases, and 16 bases lay between the germline ends. CDR1 GTSNPN and CDR2 SVGIG come from the germline V gene (reference sequence). The CDR3 contains 17 residues. The DNA of the CDR3 is TGTGCCTGGAGTAGGGAGGGAGCCCATGCAACTAATGAAAAACTGTTTTTT. Its translation: CAWSREGAHATNEKLFF.

The V gene is TRBV5-1, the J gene TRBJ1-2; a possible D gene is TRBD1 (6 bases). Germline CDR1 is SGHRS and CDR2 is YFSETQ. The CDR3 has 14 amino acids. Trimming cost V 4 bases and J 4 bases, with 14 bases left between them. This chain's CDR3 is CASSPGQTLYGYTF. The CDR3 DNA is TGCGCCAGCAGCCCAGGACAGACTCTCTATGGCTACACCTTC.

V and J are TRBV18 and TRBJ1-1; D not certain. The germline CDR1 and CDR2 sequences are KGHSH and LQKENI. Trimming cost V 6 bases and J 0 bases, with 8 bases left between them. This CDR3 comprises 13 residues. This chain's CDR3 is CASSPNMNTEAFF. The CDR3 DNA sequence: TGTGCCAGCTCCCCAAATATGAACACTGAAGCTTTCTTT.